This T cell receptor beta chain is drawn from a study of Graves' ophthalmopathy and Graves' hyperthyroidism. Whole-study findings and limits: Most expanded clonotypes in thyroid above 0.001 frequency also showed up in blood.

Germline CDR1 is SNHLY and CDR2 is FYNNEI. With 7 bases removed from V and 2 bases from J, the gap between germline ends came to 20 bases. CDR3 length: 16 residues. RNA transcripts were the source from which TCR beta CDR3 regions were amplified. First-round RT-PCR with HTBI primers preceded a second-round multiplex PCR. Using its own MiXCR run on the multiplex PCR reads, TCRdb lists one record per CDR3 protein. Of just over 600,000 distinct CDR3 sequences in the sample, about a fifth were seen once. Thyroid ultrasound, orbital computed tomography, TRAb, serum thyroxine and clinical symptoms formed the basis of diagnosis. This clonotype appeared many times. Its specificity is not known.

The receptor was isolated from a woman aged 18-35 years with stable Graves' hyperthyroidism. Some clones in this sample may be carry-over from other donors' samples. The V call is TRBV2, the J call TRBJ2-5, with D perhaps TRBD2 (5 bases). Source material: peripheral blood. The CDR3 here is CASMYRLARPQETQYF. The CDR3 DNA reads TGTGCCAGCATGTACCGGCTAGCTAGGCCACAAGAGACCCAGTACTTC.